The entry below gives a single T cell receptor beta chain sequence along with its context. The antigen is not known. TCRdb independently ran MiXCR on the PCR reads; one entry per CDR3 protein. Of tens of thousands of distinct CDR3 sequences listed, 15% to 20% are singletons. This CDR3 comprises 19 residues. V shed 5 bases and J 8 bases; nucleotides not matched to a gene: 26. Per germline, CDR1 DFQATT and CDR2 SNEGSKA (reference sequence). This record belongs to a study of molecular identifiers for immune sequencing clone quantification. Study outcomes and limitations: The share of molecules held by clones above 20 RNA copies was over 97% in effector cells and under 1% in naive cells.

Sequences were obtained from naive CD8+ T cells from blood, with Jurkat cell RNA spiked in. Stated subset: FACS-sorted CD8+CD4-CCR7+CD45RA+ naive T cells. The receptor's source is a human donor in good health. Some libraries in this study had Jurkat cell RNA spiked in. V and J are TRBV20-1 and TRBJ2-1, with 8 bases that match TRBD2. DNA of the CDR3: TGCAGTGCTCAAATCGGGGGGGGGTTTGGGACTACCAGTTTAGATGAGCAGTTCTTC. Amino acids: CSAQIGGGFGTTSLDEQFF.